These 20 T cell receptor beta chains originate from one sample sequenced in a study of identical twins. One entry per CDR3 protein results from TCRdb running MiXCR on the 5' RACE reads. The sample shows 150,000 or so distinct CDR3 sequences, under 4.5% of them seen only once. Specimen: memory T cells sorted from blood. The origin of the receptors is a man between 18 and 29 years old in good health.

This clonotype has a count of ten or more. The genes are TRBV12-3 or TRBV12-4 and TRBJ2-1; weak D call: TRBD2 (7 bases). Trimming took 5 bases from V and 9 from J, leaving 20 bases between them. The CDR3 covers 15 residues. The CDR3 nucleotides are TGTGCCAGCAGTCCCCCAGGGGCGGGGGTGGGTGAGCAGTTCTTC. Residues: CASSPPGAGVGEQFF.

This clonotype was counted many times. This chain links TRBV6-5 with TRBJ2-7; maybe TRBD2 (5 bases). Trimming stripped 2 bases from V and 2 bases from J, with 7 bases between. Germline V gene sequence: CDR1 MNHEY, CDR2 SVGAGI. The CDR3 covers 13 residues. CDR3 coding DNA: TGTGCCAGCAGTTACACCGGGACCTACGAGCAGTACTTC. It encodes CASSYTGTYEQYF.

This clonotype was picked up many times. CDR3 nucleotide sequence: TGCGCCAGCAGCGACGGACGGATTAATGAAAAACTGTTTTTT. Its protein is CASSDGRINEKLFF. The rearrangement links TRBV10-2 to TRBJ1-4, with D hard to call. The germline V gene encodes CDR1 WSHSY and CDR2 SAAADI. V lost 6 bases and J lost 4, with 12 bases in between. This CDR3 contains 14 residues.

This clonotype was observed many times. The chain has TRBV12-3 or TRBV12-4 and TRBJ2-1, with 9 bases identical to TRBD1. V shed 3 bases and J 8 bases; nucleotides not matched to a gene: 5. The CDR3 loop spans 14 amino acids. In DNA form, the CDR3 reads TGTGCCAGCAGTTTCGGGACAGGGTGGGATGAGCAGTTCTTC. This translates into CASSFGTGWDEQFF.

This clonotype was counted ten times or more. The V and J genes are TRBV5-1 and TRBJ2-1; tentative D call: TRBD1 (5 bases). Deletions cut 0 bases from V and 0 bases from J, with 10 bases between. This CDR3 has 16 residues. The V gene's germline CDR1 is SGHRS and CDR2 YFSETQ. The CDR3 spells CASSLAEGASYNEQFF. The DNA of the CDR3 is TGCGCCAGCAGCTTGGCCGAAGGGGCCTCCTACAATGAGCAGTTCTTC.

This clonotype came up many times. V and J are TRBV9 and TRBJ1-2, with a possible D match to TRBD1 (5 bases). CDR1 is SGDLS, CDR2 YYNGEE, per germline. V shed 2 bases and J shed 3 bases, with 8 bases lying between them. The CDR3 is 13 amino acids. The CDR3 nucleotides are TGTGCCAGCAGCGTCGCAGGGCACTATGGCTACACCTTC. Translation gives CASSVAGHYGYTF. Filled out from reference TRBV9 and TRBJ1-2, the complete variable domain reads DSGVTQTPKHLITATGQRVTLRCSPRSGDLSVYWYQQSLDQGLQFLIQYYNGEERAKGNILERFSAQQFPDLHSELNLSSLELGDSALYFCASSVAGHYGYTFGSGTRLTVV.

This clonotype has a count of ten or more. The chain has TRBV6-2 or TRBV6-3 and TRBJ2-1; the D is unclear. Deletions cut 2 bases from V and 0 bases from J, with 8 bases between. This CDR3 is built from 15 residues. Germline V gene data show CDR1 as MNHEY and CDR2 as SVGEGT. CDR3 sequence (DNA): TGTGCCAGCAGTTACGGGCAGAGCTCCTACAATGAGCAGTTCTTC. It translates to CASSYGQSSYNEQFF.

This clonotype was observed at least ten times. CDR3 loop: CASRRQGGSPLHF. CDR3 nucleotides: TGTGCCAGCAGGAGACAGGGCGGATCACCCCTCCACTTT. This chain uses TRBV12-3 or TRBV12-4 with TRBJ1-6; the match to TRBD1 covers 7 bases. CDR3 length: 13 amino acids. V dropped 6 bases and J dropped 10; count of bases not matched to a gene: 6.

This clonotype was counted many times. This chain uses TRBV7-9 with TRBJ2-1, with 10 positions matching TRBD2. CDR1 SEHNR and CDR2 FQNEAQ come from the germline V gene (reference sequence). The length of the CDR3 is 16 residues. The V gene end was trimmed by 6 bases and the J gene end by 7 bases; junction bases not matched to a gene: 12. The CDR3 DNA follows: TGTGCCAGCAGTTTTAAAGCGGGAGGGCTCGGAAATGAGCAGTTCTTC. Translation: CASSFKAGGLGNEQFF.

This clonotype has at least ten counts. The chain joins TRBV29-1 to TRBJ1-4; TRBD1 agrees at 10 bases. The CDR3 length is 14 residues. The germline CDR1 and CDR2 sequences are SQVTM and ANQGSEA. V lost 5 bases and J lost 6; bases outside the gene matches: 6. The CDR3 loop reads CSVRSGTGDEKLFF. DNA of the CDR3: TGCAGCGTTAGATCCGGGACAGGGGATGAAAAACTGTTTTTT.

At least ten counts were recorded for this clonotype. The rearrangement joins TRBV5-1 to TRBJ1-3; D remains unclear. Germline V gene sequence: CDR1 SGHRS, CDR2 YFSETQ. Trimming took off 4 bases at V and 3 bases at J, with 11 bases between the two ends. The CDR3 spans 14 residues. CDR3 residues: CASSNTVNGNTIYF. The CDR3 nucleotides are TGCGCCAGCAGCAACACCGTCAATGGAAACACCATATATTTT.

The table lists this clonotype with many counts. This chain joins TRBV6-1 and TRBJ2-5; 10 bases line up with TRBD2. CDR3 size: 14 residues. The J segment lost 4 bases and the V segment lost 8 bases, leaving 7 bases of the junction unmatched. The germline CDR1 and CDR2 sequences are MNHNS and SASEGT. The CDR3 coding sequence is TGTGCCAGCGTAAGCGGGAGGGGCTTAGAGACCCAGTACTTC. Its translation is CASVSGRGLETQYF.

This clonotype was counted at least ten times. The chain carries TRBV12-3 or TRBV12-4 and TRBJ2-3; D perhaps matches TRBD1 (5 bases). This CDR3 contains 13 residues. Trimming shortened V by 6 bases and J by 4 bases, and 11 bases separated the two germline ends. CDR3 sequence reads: CASRAGRADTQYF. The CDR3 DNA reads TGTGCCAGCAGGGCAGGGCGTGCAGATACGCAGTATTTT.

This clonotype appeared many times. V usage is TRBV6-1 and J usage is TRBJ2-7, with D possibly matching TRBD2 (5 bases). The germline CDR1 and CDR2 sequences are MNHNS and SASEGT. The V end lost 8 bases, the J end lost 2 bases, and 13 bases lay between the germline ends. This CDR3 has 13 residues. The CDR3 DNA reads TGTGCCAGCGGCCGGGGTCCCACCTACGAGCAGTACGTC. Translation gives CASGRGPTYEQYV.

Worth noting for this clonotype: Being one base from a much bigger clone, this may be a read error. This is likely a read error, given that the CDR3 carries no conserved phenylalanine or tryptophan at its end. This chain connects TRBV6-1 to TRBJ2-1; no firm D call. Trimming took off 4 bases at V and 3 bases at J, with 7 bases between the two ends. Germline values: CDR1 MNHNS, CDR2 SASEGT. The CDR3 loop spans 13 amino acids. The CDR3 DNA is TGTGCCAGCAGTGCGCCAGGCTACAATGAGCAGTTCTCC. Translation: CASSAPGYNEQFS.

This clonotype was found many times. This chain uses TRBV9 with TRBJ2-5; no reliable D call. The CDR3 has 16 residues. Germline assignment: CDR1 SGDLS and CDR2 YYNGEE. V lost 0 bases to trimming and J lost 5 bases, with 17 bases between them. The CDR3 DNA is TGTGCCAGCAGCGTAGATCTCAGACAAGGACGGGAGACCCAGTACTTC. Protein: CASSVDLRQGRETQYF.

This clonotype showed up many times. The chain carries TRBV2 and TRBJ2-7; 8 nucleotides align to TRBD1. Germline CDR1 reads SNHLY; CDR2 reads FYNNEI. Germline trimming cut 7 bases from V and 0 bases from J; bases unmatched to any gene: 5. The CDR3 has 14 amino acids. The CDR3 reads CASIPGQVSYEQYF. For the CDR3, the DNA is TGTGCCAGCATCCCGGGACAGGTCTCCTACGAGCAGTACTTC.

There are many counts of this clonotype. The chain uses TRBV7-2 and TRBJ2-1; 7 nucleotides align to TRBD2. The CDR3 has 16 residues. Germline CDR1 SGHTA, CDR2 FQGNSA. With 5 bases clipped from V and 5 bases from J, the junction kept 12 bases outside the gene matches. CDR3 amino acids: CASSINAGTKHNEQFF. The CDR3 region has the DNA TGTGCCAGCAGCATAAACGCAGGGACTAAGCACAATGAGCAGTTCTTC.

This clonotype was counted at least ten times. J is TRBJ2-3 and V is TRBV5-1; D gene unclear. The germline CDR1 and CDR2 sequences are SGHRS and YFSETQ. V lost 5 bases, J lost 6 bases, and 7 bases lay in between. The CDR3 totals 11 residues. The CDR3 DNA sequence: TGCGCCAGCAGGGTGGGCGATACGCAGTATTTT. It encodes CASRVGDTQYF.

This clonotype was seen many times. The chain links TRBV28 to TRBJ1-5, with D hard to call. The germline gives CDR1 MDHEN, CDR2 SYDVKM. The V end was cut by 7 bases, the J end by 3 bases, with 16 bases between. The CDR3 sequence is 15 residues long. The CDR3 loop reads CASTSLEGFNQPQHF. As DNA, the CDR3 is TGTGCCAGCACCTCCCTAGAGGGATTCAATCAGCCCCAGCATTTT.